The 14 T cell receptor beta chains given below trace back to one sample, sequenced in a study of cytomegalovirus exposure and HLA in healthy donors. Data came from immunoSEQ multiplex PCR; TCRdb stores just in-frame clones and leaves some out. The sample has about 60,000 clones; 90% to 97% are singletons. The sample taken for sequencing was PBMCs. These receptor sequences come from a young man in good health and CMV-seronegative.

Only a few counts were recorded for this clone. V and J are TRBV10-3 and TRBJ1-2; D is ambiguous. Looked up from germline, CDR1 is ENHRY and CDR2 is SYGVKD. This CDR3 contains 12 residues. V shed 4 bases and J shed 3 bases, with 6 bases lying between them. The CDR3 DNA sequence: TGTGCCATCAGTGTCCCAGACTATGGCTACACCTTC. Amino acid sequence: CAISVPDYGYTF.

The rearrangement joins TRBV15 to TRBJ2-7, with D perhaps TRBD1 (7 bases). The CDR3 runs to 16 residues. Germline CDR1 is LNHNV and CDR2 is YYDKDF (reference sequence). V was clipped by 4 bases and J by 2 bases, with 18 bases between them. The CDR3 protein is CATSKEGGDSPYEQYF. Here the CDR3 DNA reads TGTGCCACCAGCAAGGAGGGTGGGGACAGTCCCTACGAGCAGTACTTC.

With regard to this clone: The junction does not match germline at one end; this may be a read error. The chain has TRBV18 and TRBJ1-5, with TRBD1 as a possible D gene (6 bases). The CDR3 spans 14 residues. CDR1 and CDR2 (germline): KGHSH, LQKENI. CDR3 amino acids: CASSPRQDPQPQHF. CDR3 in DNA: TGTGCCAGCTCTCCACGACAGGATCCTCAGCCCCAGCATTTT.

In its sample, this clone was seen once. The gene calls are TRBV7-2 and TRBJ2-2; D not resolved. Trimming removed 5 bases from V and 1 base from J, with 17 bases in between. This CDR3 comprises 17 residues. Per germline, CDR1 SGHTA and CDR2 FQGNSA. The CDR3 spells CASSPVMYKKNTGELFF. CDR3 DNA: TGTGCCAGCAGCCCAGTAATGTATAAGAAGAACACCGGGGAGCTGTTTTTT.

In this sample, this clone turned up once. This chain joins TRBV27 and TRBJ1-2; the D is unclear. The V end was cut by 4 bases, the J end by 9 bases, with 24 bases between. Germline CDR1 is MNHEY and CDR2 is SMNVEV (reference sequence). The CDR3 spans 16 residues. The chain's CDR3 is CASSSTNTDPGYSYTF. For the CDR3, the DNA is TGTGCCAGCAGTTCCACGAATACAGATCCAGGTTACAGCTACACCTTC.

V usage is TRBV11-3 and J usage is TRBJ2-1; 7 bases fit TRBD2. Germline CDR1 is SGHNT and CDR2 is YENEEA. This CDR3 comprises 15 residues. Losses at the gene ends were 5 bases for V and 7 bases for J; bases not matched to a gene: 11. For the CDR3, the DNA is TGTGCCAGCAGCCTAGGGAGGGCGGAGAGGAATGAGCAGTTCTTC. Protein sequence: CASSLGRAERNEQFF.

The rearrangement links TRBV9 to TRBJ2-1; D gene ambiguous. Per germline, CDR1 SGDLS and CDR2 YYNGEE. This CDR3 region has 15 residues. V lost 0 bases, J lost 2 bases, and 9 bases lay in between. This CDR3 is CASSVDSYTYNEQFF. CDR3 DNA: TGTGCCAGCAGCGTAGACAGCTATACCTACAATGAGCAGTTCTTC.

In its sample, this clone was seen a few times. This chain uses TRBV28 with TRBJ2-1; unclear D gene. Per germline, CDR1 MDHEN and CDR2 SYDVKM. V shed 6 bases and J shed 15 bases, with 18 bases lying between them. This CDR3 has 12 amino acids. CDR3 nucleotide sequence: TGTGCCAGCAGCCGAACTCCGGGTCCCGCGTTCTTC. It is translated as CASSRTPGPAFF.

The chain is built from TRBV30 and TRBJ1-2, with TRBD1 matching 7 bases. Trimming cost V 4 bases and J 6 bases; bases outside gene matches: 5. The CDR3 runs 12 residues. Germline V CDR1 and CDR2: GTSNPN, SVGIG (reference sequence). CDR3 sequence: CAWNRGLDGYTF. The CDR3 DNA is TGTGCCTGGAACAGGGGTCTCGATGGCTACACCTTC.

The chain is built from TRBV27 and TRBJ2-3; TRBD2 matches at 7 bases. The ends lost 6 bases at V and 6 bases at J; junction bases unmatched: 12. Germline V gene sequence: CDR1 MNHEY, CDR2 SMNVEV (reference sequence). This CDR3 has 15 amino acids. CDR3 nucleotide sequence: TGTGCCAGCAGCCGAGGGAGGGCCGTCGAGGATACGCAGTATTTT. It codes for CASSRGRAVEDTQYF.

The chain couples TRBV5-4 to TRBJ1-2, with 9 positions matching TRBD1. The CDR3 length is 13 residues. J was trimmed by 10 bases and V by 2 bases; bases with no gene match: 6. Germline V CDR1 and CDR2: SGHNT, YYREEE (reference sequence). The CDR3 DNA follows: TGTGCCAGCAGCTTCCCCGGGACAGGGACCTACACCTTC. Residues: CASSFPGTGTYTF.

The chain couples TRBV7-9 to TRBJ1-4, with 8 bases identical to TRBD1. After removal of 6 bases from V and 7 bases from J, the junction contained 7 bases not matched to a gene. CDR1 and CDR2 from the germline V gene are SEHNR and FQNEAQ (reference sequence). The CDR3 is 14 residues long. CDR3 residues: CASRNRGSGEKLFF. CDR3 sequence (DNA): TGTGCCAGCAGGAACAGGGGGAGTGGTGAAAAACTGTTTTTT.

The CDR3 bases are TGTGCCAGCTCAGTCGAGGGTTCGGAGCGAGCTTTCTTT. It encodes CASSVEGSERAFF. V is TRBV18 and J is TRBJ1-1; D not resolved. There are 13 residues in the CDR3. V was trimmed by 5 bases and J by 10 bases, leaving 17 bases between them. Germline CDR1 and CDR2: KGHSH and LQKENI.

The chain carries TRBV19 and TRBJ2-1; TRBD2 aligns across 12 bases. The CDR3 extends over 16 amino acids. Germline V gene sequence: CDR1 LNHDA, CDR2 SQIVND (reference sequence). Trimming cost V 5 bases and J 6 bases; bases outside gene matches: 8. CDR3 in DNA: TGTGCCAGTAGTTCCGTACTAGCGGGAGGATTCAATGAGCAGTTCTTC. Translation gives CASSSVLAGGFNEQFF.